Here is one T cell receptor beta chain with its context. The V gene lost 5 bases and the J gene lost 3 bases, with 19 bases spanning the gap. Germline V lookup: CDR1 SGHAT, CDR2 FQNNGV. This CDR3 contains 16 residues. The sample originates from a study of control samples from healthy donors and cancer patients. The method was immunoSEQ multiplex PCR; TCRdb's version includes in-frame clones alone and lacks a portion of them. The data show about 120,000 clones, around 92% seen once. This chain links TRBV11-2 with TRBJ1-2, with D possibly matching TRBD1 (6 bases). Sequenced material: PBMCs. The receptor was derived from a man older than 75 with head and neck cancer. CDR3 in amino acids: CASSRRETRGHYGYTF. CDR3 sequence (DNA): TGTGCCAGCAGCCGTAGGGAGACCAGGGGTCACTATGGCTACACCTTC.